A single sample gave rise to the 21 T cell receptor beta chains below, sequenced in a study of shared clonotypes between healthy human individuals. The data were produced by immunoSEQ multiplex PCR, yet TCRdb's version contains in-frame clones alone and is incomplete. The sample has around 690,000 clones, roughly 91% seen once. The sample comprised memory CD8+ T cells from PBMCs. Subset described: CD45RO+ cells pooled with CCR7-negative TemRA cells. These receptors were obtained from a man aged 18 to 35 in good health. Some clones in this sample may be carry-over from other donors' samples.

The chain carries TRBV7-9 and TRBJ2-7; D not certain. Germline CDR1 reads SEHNR; CDR2 reads FQNEAQ (reference sequence). CDR3 length: 15 residues. The V end was cut by 1 base, the J end by 2 bases, with 12 bases between. The DNA of the CDR3 is TGTGCCAGCAGCTTAGAAACCTCTGGAACCTACGAGCAGTACTTC. Translated, it gives CASSLETSGTYEQYF.

This chain links TRBV7-6 with TRBJ2-3; no definite D call. V was cut by 5 bases and J by 4 bases, with 16 bases left in between. The CDR3 is made up of 15 amino acids. Germline CDR1 and CDR2: SGHVS and FNYEAQ. This CDR3 is CASSPGTWISDTQYF. The CDR3, as DNA: TGTGCCAGCAGCCCCGGAACGTGGATTTCAGATACGCAGTATTTT.

This clone occurred once. The chain recombines TRBV2 with TRBJ2-1; 8 nucleotides agree with TRBD2. Per germline, CDR1 SNHLY and CDR2 FYNNEI. V lost 7 bases, J lost 7 bases, and 15 bases stayed unmatched. The CDR3 is 16 residues long. In nucleotides, the CDR3 is TGTGCCAGCACTCCCATGGTGCGACTAGCGAATAATGAGCAGTTCTTC. The encoded protein is CASTPMVRLANNEQFF.

The J gene is TRBJ2-2, the V gene TRBV9, with TRBD2 identical over 9 bases. The CDR3 runs to 17 residues. Losses at the gene ends were 4 bases for V and 4 bases for J; bases not matched to a gene: 11. CDR1 is SGDLS, CDR2 YYNGEE, per germline. The CDR3 region has the DNA TGTGCCAGCAGCCTAGAGAGACTAGCGGTCCCCACCGGGGAGCTGTTTTTT. This gives the protein CASSLERLAVPTGELFF.

The chain joins TRBV7-8 to TRBJ1-5; D unclear. The CDR3 is 12 amino acids. V shed 2 bases and J shed 7 bases, with 6 bases lying between them. CDR1 is SGHVS and CDR2 is FQNEAQ in the germline V gene. The CDR3 here is CASSLRVQPQHF. CDR3 DNA: TGTGCCAGCAGCTTAAGGGTCCAGCCCCAGCATTTT.

This chain joins TRBV5-4 and TRBJ2-7; 10 bases match TRBD2. Losses at the gene ends were 3 bases for V and 3 bases for J; bases not matched to a gene: 12. There are 17 residues in the CDR3. Looked up from germline, CDR1 is SGHNT and CDR2 is YYREEE (reference sequence). CDR3: CASSWGSGTSVRYEQYF. CDR3 DNA sequence: TGTGCCAGCAGCTGGGGATCCGGGACTAGCGTCCGCTACGAGCAGTACTTC.

The rearrangement joins TRBV2 to TRBJ2-3, with 11 bases that match TRBD2. Germline trimming cut 2 bases from V and 2 bases from J; bases unmatched to any gene: 6. This CDR3 has 17 amino acids. Germline V gene lookup returns CDR1 SNHLY and CDR2 FYNNEI. CDR3 in amino acids: CASSERLAGGDTDTQYF. The CDR3 DNA reads as TGTGCCAGCAGTGAAAGATTAGCGGGGGGGGACACAGATACGCAGTATTTT.

The chain recombines TRBV7-2 with TRBJ1-6; no firm D call. Between the trimmed V and J ends, which lost 5 bases and 10 bases, there was a span of 15 bases. CDR3 length: 14 residues. CDR1 SGHTA and CDR2 FQGNSA come from the germline V gene. CDR3 coding DNA: TGTGCCAGCAGCGGATTAGCCCTAGGATCACCCCTCCACTTT. Amino acids: CASSGLALGSPLHF.

The genes are TRBV7-6 and TRBJ2-3, with a tentative D call TRBD2 (5 bases). This CDR3 is 13 amino acids long. Trimming removed 4 bases at V and 4 bases at J, with 9 bases between. Germline-derived CDR1 and CDR2 are SGHVS and FNYEAQ. In DNA form, the CDR3 reads TGTGCCAGCAGCTCGGGGAGCGCAGATACGCAGTATTTT. Residues: CASSSGSADTQYF.

The rearrangement uses TRBV19 and TRBJ1-1; TRBD1 matches 7 bases. With V trimmed by 6 bases and J by 0 bases, 7 bases remained unmatched. CDR3 size: 15 residues. Germline-derived CDR1 and CDR2 are LNHDA and SQIVND (reference sequence). CDR3 sequence reads: CASRRQGYMNTEAFF. CDR3 DNA sequence: TGTGCCAGTAGAAGACAGGGCTACATGAACACTGAAGCTTTCTTT.

V is TRBV7-8 and J is TRBJ2-1; TRBD2 matches 10 bases. After removal of 1 base from V and 9 bases from J, the junction contained 12 bases not matched to a gene. This CDR3 is built from 17 residues. Germline CDR1 and CDR2: SGHVS and FQNEAQ. The CDR3 DNA follows: TGTGCCAGCAGCTTAGAGACTAGCGGGCACCTTGGCGGTGAGCAGTTCTTC. Translated: CASSLETSGHLGGEQFF.

This clone was seen only once. V is TRBV29-1 and J is TRBJ1-2; maybe TRBD1 (6 bases). Germline V gene sequence: CDR1 SQVTM, CDR2 ANQGSEA. V dropped 6 bases and J dropped 5 bases, with 16 bases sitting between them. The CDR3 loop spans 13 amino acids. Here the CDR3 reads CSVRRTDGYGYTF. The CDR3 DNA sequence: TGCAGCGTCCGACGGACAGATGGGTATGGCTACACCTTC.

V is TRBV13 and J is TRBJ2-7; 8 nucleotides line up with TRBD1. The length of the CDR3 is 16 residues. The J segment lost 0 bases and the V segment lost 4 bases, leaving 8 bases of the junction unmatched. From germline, CDR1 is PRHDT and CDR2 FYEKMQ (reference sequence). The CDR3 loop reads CASSSDRERGSYEQYF. CDR3 coding DNA: TGTGCCAGCAGCTCGGACAGGGAGCGAGGCTCCTACGAGCAGTACTTC.

The chain combines TRBV5-6 with TRBJ1-1, with D uncertain. The CDR3 sequence is 14 residues long. The ends were cut back, 0 bases at V and 5 bases at J, with 11 bases in the middle. Germline CDR1 SGHDT, CDR2 YYEEEE. The CDR3 DNA reads as TGTGCCAGCAGCTTGGGGGATATTCCGACTGAAGCTTTCTTT. Translation: CASSLGDIPTEAFF.

The chain is built from TRBV2 and TRBJ2-2; TRBD1 matches at 7 bases. Germline V gene lookup returns CDR1 SNHLY and CDR2 FYNNEI. V lost 6 bases, J lost 5 bases, and 6 bases stayed unmatched. The CDR3 sequence is 14 residues long. CDR3 amino acids: CASSDQQGTGELFF. The CDR3 coding sequence is TGTGCCAGCAGCGACCAACAGGGGACCGGGGAGCTGTTTTTT. The whole variable domain, remainder taken from reference TRBV2 and TRBJ2-2, is EPEVTQTPSHQVTQMGQEVILRCVPISNHLYFYWYRQILGQKVEFLVSFYNNEISEKSEIFDDQFSVERPDGSNFTLKIRSTKLEDSAMYFCASSDQQGTGELFFGEGSRLTVL.

The chain couples TRBV28 to TRBJ2-7; TRBD1 aligns across 10 bases. CDR1 and CDR2 (germline): MDHEN, SYDVKM. The CDR3 runs to 14 residues. The junction had 4 bases not matched to a gene; V was cut back by 5 bases and J by 3 bases. CDR3 sequence (DNA): TGTGCCAGCAGTACGGACAGGGGGAACTACGAGCAGTACTTC. Its translation: CASSTDRGNYEQYF.

V gene TRBV9 combines with J gene TRBJ2-7, with a possible D match to TRBD2 (6 bases). Per the germline V gene, CDR1 is SGDLS and CDR2 is YYNGEE. The CDR3 loop spans 15 amino acids. V was shortened by 3 bases and J by 4 bases, with 17 bases between the two germline ends. CDR3 amino acids: CASSGGGLTEYEQYF. Written as DNA, the CDR3 is TGTGCCAGCAGCGGCGGAGGACTAACGGAATACGAGCAGTACTTC.

This clone showed up just once. The rearrangement joins TRBV13 to TRBJ2-1, with 8 bases fitting TRBD2. V lost 5 bases, J lost 4 bases, and 7 bases stayed unmatched. The germline V gene has CDR1 PRHDT and CDR2 FYEKMQ (reference sequence). The CDR3 is 15 residues long. Here the CDR3 DNA reads TGTGCCAGCAGCATACTAGCGGCCGTTTACAATGAGCAGTTCTTC. Amino acid sequence: CASSILAAVYNEQFF.

The chain carries TRBV4-3 and TRBJ2-3; 7 bases fit TRBD1. CDR1 is LGHNA, CDR2 YSLEER, per germline. Unmatched junction bases numbered 7, after V lost 1 base and J lost 3 bases. The CDR3 length is 16 residues. CDR3 sequence: CASSQVGTGVTDTQYF. CDR3 in DNA: TGCGCCAGCAGCCAAGTGGGTACAGGGGTGACAGATACGCAGTATTTT.

This chain connects TRBV11-2 to TRBJ2-5, with D tentatively TRBD1 or TRBD2 (5 bases each). V lost 4 bases and J 10 bases, leaving 16 bases between the germline ends. This CDR3 has 13 amino acids. Germline V gene data show CDR1 as SGHAT and CDR2 as FQNNGV. This CDR3 is CASSSTGTDFQYF. CDR3 DNA: TGTGCCAGCAGCTCCACCGGGACGGATTTCCAGTACTTC.

The CDR3 protein is CASSLKGSNQPQHF. In nucleotides, the CDR3 is TGTGCCAGCAGCTTAAAGGGTAGCAATCAGCCCCAGCATTTT. V is TRBV13 and J is TRBJ1-5; D is unresolved. V was clipped by 2 bases and J by 0 bases, with 5 bases between them. CDR3 length: 14 residues. The germline V gene has CDR1 PRHDT and CDR2 FYEKMQ (reference sequence).